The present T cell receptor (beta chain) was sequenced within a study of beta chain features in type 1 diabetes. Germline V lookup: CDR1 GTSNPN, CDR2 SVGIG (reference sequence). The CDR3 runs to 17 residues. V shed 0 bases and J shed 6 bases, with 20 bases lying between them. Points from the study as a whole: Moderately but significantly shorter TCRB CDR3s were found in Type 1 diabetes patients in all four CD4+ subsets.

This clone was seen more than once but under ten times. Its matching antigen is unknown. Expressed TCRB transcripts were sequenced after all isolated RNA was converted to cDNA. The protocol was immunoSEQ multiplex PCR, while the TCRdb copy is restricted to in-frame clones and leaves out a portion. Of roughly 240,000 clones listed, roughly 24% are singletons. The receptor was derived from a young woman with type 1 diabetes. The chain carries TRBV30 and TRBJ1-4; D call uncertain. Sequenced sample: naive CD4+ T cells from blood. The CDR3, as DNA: TGTGCCTGGAGTGTACCAGGCTCCGCTCTTGTCCATGAAAAACTGTTTTTT. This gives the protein CAWSVPGSALVHEKLFF.